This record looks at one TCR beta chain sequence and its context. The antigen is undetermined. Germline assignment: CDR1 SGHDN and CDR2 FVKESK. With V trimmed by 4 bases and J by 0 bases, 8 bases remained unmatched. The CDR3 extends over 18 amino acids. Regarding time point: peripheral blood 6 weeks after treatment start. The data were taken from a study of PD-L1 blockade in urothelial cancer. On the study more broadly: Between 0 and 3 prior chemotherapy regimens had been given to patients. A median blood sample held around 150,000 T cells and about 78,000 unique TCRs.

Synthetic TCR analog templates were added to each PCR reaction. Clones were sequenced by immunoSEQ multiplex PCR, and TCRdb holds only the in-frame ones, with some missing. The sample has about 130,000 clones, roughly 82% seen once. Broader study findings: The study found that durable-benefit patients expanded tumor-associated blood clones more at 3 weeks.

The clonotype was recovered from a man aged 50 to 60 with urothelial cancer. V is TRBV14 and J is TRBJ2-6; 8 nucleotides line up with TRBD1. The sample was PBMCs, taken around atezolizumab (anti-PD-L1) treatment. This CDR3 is CASSLRGQGGSGANVLTF. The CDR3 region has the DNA TGTGCCAGCAGCCTCCGAGGACAGGGAGGCTCTGGGGCCAACGTCCTGACTTTC.